This entry concerns a single T cell receptor beta chain. The antigen remains unidentified. Here immunoSEQ multiplex PCR was the method, and the copy in TCRdb shows in-frame clones only, minus some. In the table there are some 170,000 clones, around 90% of which are singletons. V was trimmed by 6 bases and J by 5 bases, leaving 23 bases between them. CDR3 length: 16 residues. Germline CDR1 and CDR2: MNHEY and SMNVEV (reference sequence). The record originates from a study of T cell responses to AZD1222 COVID-19 vaccine. Findings and caveats of the study: At 160-218 and 743-854, vaccine-associated CD4 TCRs were dominant, and they spanned spike.

V is TRBV27 and J is TRBJ2-7; D might be TRBD2 (5 bases). This specimen consisted of peripheral blood, obtained 28 days after the second dose of the MenACWY control vaccine. This clonotype originated in an adult who received the MenACWY meningococcal vaccine as a control. The CDR3 region is CASSQLGAEGIHEQYF. CDR3 nucleotides: TGTGCCAGCAGCCAATTAGGTGCCGAGGGCATCCACGAGCAGTACTTC.